Included here is one TCR beta chain sequence, with context. In the authors' workflow: Reference gene primer amplification yielded estimated nucleated cell counts. Clones were read by immunoSEQ multiplex PCR, and TCRdb kept only the in-frame ones, dropping some. The DNA gave D and trimming, while V, J and clone size come from that table. The data hold about 140,000 clones, with around 85% observed a single time. This CDR3 region has 16 residues. Germline V gives CDR1 SGHNT, CDR2 YYREEE (reference sequence). V lost 3 bases and J lost 1; bases outside the gene matches: 1. The record originates from a study of blood T cell repertoires in COVID-19. Study summary: T cells, B-cell-depleted T cells, or PBMCs supplied cDNA or gDNA.

The sequenced material came from peripheral blood. This rearrangement joins TRBV5-4 to TRBJ2-2, with 12 bases lining up with TRBD2. The TCR comes from a middle-aged man with acute or convalescent COVID-19. In nucleotides, the CDR3 is TGTGCCAGCAGCTCGGGACTAGCGGGGAACACCGGGGAGCTGTTTTTT. It specifies CASSSGLAGNTGELFF.